These 10 T cell receptor beta chains were all obtained from the same sample, sequenced in a study of siplizumab effects on memory and regulatory T cells (dated by TCRdb to 2018 to 2020). The library came from the immunoSEQ multiplex PCR assay. TCRdb's version of the immuneACCESS table is confined to in-frame rearrangements and falls short of the full clone set. An unresolved V gene accounts for under half of the shortfall where checked; the remainder is of unknown origin. A total of 65,000 to 70,000 clones appear in this sample, over 75% of them only once. About 1.5% of the sample is taken by the ten largest. Sequenced: Tregs sorted from blood. These receptors were collected from a human donor in good health.

This chain connects TRBV11-3 to TRBJ1-3, with unresolved D. This CDR3 comprises 15 residues. V lost 5 bases, J lost 0 bases, and 11 bases lay in between. Germline values: CDR1 SGHNT, CDR2 YENEEA. The CDR3 DNA follows: TGTGCCAGCAGCCATGGGGTACTCTCTGGAAACACCATATATTTT. Translating it yields CASSHGVLSGNTIYF.

The genes are TRBV28 and TRBJ1-2; no clear D gene. Per germline, CDR1 MDHEN and CDR2 SYDVKM. The CDR3 extends over 12 amino acids. V lost 5 bases and J lost 2, with 6 bases in between. The CDR3 DNA sequence: TGTGCCAGCAGTACCTTAAACTATGGCTACACCTTC. Translated: CASSTLNYGYTF.

CDR3 region: CASSSGPNTEAFF. The CDR3 nucleotides are TGTGCCAGCTCATCGGGCCCGAACACTGAAGCTTTCTTT. The gene calls are TRBV18 and TRBJ1-1; D ambiguous. CDR1 and CDR2 (germline): KGHSH, LQKENI. Trimming left V 5 bases short and J 1 base short, with 8 bases between. This CDR3 has 13 residues.

The V gene is TRBV29-1, the J gene TRBJ2-3; unclear D gene. CDR1 and CDR2 (germline): SQVTM, ANQGSEA. The CDR3 consists of 11 residues. Trimming stripped 3 bases from V and 3 bases from J, with 4 bases between. The CDR3 region has the DNA TGCAGCGTTGACTCTACAGATACGCAGTATTTT. This translates into CSVDSTDTQYF.

This chain connects TRBV15 to TRBJ2-5; D is unclear. V lost 0 bases and J 6 bases, leaving 5 bases between the germline ends. Germline CDR1 and CDR2: LNHNV and YYDKDF (reference sequence). The CDR3 has 12 amino acids. The CDR3 region has the DNA TGTGCCACCAGCAGAGATTTTCAGACCCAGTACTTC. Protein: CATSRDFQTQYF.

This clone turned up a few times. This chain uses TRBV5-1 with TRBJ2-7, with TRBD2 as a possible D gene (5 bases). Trimming took off 7 bases at V and 2 bases at J, with 16 bases between the two ends. The CDR3 runs 14 residues. Per germline, CDR1 SGHRS and CDR2 YFSETQ. This CDR3 reads CASASGGSTYEQYF. The CDR3 nucleotides read TGCGCCAGCGCTTCGGGCGGGTCTACCTACGAGCAGTACTTC.

The V call is TRBV4-2, the J call TRBJ2-3, with D hard to call. This CDR3 spans 14 amino acids. Per germline, CDR1 LGHNA and CDR2 YNFKEQ. Trimming removed 1 base at V and 5 bases at J, with 10 bases between. The CDR3 nucleotides are TGTGCCAGCAGCCAAGGGCAGACCAAAGATACGCAGTATTTT. Protein product: CASSQGQTKDTQYF.

The chain is built from TRBV9 and TRBJ2-7, with 10 positions matching TRBD1. The germline V gene encodes CDR1 SGDLS and CDR2 YYNGEE. The CDR3 covers 15 residues. V gave up 4 bases and J gave up 3 bases; unmatched junction bases: 7. As DNA, the CDR3 is TGTGCCAGCAGCCCAAACGACAGGGGGCACTACGAGCAGTACTTC. Its protein is CASSPNDRGHYEQYF.

The CDR3 nucleotides are TGCAGCGTTGTGCTCCGACGTGGCTACACCTTC. Protein product: CSVVLRRGYTF. The chain combines TRBV29-1 with TRBJ1-2, with D unclear. The CDR3 sequence is 11 residues long. Germline V lookup: CDR1 SQVTM, CDR2 ANQGSEA. V was trimmed by 4 bases and J by 7 bases, leaving 10 bases between them.

The chain joins TRBV6-5 to TRBJ1-5; possible D gene TRBD1, 6 bases. The germline CDR1 and CDR2 sequences are MNHEY and SVGAGI. Trimming took 7 bases from V and 3 from J, leaving 16 bases between them. This CDR3 spans 15 amino acids. CDR3 DNA: TGTGCCAGCAAAATCAACAGGGCCCTCAATCAGCCCCAGCATTTT. It specifies CASKINRALNQPQHF.